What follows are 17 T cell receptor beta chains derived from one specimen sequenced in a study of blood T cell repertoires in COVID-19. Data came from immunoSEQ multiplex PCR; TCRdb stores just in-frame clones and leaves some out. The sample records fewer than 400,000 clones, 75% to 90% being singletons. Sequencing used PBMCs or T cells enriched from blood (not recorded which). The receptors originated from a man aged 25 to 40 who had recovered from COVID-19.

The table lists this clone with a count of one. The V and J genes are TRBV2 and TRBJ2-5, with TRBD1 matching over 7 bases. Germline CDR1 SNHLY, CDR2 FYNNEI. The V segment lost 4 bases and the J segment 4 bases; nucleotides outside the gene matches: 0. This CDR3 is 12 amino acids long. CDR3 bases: TGTGCCAGCAGTGGGGACAGAGAGACCCAGTACTTC. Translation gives CASSGDRETQYF.

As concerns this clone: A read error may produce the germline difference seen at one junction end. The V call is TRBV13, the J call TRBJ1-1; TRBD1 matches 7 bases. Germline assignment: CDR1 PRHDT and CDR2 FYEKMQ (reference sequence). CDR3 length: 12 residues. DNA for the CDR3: TGTGCCAGCAGCCTAGGGGGCGCTGAAGCTTTCTTT. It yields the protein CASSLGGAEAFF.

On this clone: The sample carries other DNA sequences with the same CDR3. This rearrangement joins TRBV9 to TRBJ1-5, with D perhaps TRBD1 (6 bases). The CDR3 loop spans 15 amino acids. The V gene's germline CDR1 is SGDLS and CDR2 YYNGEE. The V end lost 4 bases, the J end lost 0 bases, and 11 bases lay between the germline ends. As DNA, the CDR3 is TGTGCCAGCAGCCCAACGGACAGTAGCAATCAGCCCCAGCATTTT. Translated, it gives CASSPTDSSNQPQHF.

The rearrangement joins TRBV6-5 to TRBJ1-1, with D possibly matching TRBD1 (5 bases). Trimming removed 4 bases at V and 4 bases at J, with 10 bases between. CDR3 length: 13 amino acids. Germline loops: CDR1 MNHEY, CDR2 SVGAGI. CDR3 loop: CASSLNQGTEAFF. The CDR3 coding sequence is TGTGCCAGCAGTTTGAATCAGGGCACTGAAGCTTTCTTT.

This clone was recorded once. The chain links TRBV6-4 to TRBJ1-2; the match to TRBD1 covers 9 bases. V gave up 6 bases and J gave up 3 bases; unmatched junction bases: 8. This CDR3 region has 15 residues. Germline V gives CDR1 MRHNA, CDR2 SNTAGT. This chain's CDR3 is CASSPGQGFYYGYTF. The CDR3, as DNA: TGTGCCAGCAGCCCGGGACAGGGTTTTTACTATGGCTACACCTTC.

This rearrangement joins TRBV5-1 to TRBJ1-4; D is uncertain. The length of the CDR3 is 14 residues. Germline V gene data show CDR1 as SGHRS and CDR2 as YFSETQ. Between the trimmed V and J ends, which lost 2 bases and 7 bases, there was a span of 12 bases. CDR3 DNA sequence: TGCGCCAGCAGCTTTGGATCCGGGTTTGAAAAACTGTTTTTT. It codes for CASSFGSGFEKLFF.

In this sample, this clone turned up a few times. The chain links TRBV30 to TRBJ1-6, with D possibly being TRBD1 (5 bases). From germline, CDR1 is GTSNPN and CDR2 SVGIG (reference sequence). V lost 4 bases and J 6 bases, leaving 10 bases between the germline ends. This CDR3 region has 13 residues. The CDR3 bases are TGTGCCTGGACGTATGGGGCTAATTCACCCCTCCACTTT. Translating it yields CAWTYGANSPLHF.

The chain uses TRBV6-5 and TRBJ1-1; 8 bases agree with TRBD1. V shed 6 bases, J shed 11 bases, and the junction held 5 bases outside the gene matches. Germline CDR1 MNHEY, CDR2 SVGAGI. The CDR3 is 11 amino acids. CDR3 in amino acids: CASRRTGRAFF. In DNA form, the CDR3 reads TGTGCCAGCAGGAGGACAGGGAGGGCTTTCTTT.

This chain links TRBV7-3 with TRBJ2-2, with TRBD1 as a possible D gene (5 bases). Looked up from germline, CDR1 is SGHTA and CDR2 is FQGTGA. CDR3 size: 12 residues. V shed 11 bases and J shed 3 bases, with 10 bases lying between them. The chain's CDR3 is CAFRADTGELFF. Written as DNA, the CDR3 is TGTGCCTTCAGGGCGGACACCGGGGAGCTGTTTTTT.

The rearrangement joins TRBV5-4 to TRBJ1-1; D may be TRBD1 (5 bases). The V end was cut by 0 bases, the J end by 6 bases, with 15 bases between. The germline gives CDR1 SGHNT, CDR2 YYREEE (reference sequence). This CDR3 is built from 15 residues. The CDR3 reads CASSLAVGRGAEAFF. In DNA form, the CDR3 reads TGTGCCAGCAGCTTGGCGGTGGGGAGGGGAGCTGAAGCTTTCTTT.

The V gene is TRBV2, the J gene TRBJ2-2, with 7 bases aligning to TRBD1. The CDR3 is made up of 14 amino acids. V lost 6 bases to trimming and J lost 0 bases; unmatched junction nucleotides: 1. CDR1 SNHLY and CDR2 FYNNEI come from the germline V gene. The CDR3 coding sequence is TGTGCCAGCAGGGGACAGTCGAACACCGGGGAGCTGTTTTTT. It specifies CASRGQSNTGELFF.

The CDR3 region is CASSHNRGTNEKLFF. The CDR3 DNA follows: TGTGCCAGCAGCCACAACAGGGGGACTAATGAAAAACTGTTTTTT. The V and J genes are TRBV14 and TRBJ1-4, with 8 bases matching TRBD1. From germline, CDR1 is SGHDN and CDR2 FVKESK. Trimming cost V 3 bases and J 2 bases; bases outside gene matches: 2. This CDR3 has 15 residues.

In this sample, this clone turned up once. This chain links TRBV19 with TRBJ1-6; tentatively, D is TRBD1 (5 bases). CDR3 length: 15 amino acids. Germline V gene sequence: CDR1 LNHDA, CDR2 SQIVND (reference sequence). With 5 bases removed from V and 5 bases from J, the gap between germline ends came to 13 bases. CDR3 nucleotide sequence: TGTGCCAGTAGTCCGAGAGACAGCCATAATTCACCCCTCCACTTT. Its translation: CASSPRDSHNSPLHF.

As DNA, the CDR3 is TGCGCCAGCAGCCATGGGATGGGGAGGAGCACTGAAGCTTTCTTT. It translates to CASSHGMGRSTEAFF. V and J are TRBV5-1 and TRBJ1-1; D is unclear. The CDR3 is made up of 15 amino acids. Trimming pared 4 bases from V and 4 bases from J, leaving 17 bases between. Germline V gene data show CDR1 as SGHRS and CDR2 as YFSETQ.

DNA of the CDR3: TGTGCCAGCAGCGTAGCAGGGACGAACACCGGGGAGCTGTTTTTT. It specifies CASSVAGTNTGELFF. The chain recombines TRBV9 with TRBJ2-2; possible D gene TRBD1, 5 bases. This CDR3 contains 15 residues. The V gene lost 0 bases and the J gene lost 0 bases, with 6 bases spanning the gap. Germline loops: CDR1 SGDLS, CDR2 YYNGEE.

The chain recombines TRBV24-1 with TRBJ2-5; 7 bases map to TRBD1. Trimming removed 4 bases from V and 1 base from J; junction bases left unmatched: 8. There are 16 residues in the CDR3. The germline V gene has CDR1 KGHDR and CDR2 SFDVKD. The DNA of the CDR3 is TGTGCCACCAGTGACTCGGGACAGTACCCCCAAGAGACCCAGTACTTC. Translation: CATSDSGQYPQETQYF.

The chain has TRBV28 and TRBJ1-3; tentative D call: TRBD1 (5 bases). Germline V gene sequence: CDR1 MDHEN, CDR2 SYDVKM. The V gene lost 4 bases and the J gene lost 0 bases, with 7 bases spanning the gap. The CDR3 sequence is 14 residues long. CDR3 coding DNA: TGTGCCAGCAGTTCGGGGGACTCTGGAAACACCATATATTTT. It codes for CASSSGDSGNTIYF.